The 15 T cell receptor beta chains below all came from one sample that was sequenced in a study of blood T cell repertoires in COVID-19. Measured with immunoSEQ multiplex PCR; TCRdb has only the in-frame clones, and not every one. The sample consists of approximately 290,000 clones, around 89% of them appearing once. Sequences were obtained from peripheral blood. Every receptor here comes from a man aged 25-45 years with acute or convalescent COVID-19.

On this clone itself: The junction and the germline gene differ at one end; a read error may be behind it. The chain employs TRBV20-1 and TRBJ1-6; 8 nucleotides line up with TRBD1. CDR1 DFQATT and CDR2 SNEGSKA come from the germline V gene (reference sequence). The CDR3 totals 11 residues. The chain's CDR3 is CSARFVDRAYF. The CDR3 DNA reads TGCAGTGCTAGATTCGTGGACAGGGCGTACTTT.

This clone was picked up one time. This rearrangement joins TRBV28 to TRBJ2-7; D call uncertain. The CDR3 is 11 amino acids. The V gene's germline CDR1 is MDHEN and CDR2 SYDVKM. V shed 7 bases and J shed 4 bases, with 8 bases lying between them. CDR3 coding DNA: TGTGCCAGCAATTCCTTTTACGAGCAGTACTTC. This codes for CASNSFYEQYF.

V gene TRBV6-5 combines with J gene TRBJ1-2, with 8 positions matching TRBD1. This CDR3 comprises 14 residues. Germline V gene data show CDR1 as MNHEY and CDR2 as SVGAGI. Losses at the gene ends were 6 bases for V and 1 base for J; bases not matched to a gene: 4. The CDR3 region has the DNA TGTGCCAGCAGACGGGGACAGGTTAACTATGGCTACACCTTC. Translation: CASRRGQVNYGYTF.

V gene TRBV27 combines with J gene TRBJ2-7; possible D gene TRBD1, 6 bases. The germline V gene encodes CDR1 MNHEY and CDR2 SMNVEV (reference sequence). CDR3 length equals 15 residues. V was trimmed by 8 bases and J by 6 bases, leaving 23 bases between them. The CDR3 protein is CASHDRLKGKSEQYF. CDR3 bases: TGTGCCAGCCACGACAGGTTAAAGGGTAAAAGCGAGCAGTACTTC.

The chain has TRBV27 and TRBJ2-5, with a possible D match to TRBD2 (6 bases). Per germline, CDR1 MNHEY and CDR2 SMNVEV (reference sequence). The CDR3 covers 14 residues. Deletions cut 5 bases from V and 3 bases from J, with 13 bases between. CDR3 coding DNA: TGTGCCAGCAGTCCCTATGGGGGGAAAGAGACCCAGTACTTC. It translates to CASSPYGGKETQYF.

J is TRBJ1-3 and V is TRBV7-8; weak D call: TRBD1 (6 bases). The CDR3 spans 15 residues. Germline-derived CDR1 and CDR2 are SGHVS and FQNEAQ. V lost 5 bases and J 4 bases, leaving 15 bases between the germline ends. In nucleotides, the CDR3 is TGTGCCAGCAGCCTTGCGGGGGCGCAGGGAAACACCATATATTTT. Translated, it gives CASSLAGAQGNTIYF.

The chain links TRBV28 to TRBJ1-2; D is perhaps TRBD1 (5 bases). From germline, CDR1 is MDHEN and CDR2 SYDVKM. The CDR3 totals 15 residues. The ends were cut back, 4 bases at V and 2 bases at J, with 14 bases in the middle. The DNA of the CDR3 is TGTGCCAGCAGTTCCTTTGGGGGGTTGAACTATGGCTACACCTTC. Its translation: CASSSFGGLNYGYTF.

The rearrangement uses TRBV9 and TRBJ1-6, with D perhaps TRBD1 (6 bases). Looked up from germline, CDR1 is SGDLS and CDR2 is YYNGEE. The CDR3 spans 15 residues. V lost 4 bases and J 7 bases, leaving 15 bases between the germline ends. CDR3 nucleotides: TGTGCCAGCAGCCCGGGGGGGGCTCGGAATTCACCCCTCCACTTT. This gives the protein CASSPGGARNSPLHF.

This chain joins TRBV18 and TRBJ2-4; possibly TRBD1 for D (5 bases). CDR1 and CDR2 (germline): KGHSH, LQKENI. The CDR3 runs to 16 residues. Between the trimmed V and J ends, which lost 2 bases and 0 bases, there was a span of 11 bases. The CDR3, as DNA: TGTGCCAGCTCACCAGGGGCGTCTTTAGCCAAAAACATTCAGTACTTC. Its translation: CASSPGASLAKNIQYF.

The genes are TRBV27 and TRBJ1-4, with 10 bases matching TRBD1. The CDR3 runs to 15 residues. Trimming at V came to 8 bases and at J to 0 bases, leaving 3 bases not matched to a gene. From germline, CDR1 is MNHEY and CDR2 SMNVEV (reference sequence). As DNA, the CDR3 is TGTGCCAGCGGTGGACAGGGGGCAACTAATGAAAAACTGTTTTTT. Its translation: CASGGQGATNEKLFF. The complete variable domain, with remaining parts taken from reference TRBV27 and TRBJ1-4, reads EAQVTQNPRYLITVTGKKLTVTCSQNMNHEYMSWYRQDPGLGLRQIYYSMNVEVTDKGDVPEGYKVSRKEKRNFPLILESPSPNQTSLYFCASGGQGATNEKLFFGSGTQLSVL.

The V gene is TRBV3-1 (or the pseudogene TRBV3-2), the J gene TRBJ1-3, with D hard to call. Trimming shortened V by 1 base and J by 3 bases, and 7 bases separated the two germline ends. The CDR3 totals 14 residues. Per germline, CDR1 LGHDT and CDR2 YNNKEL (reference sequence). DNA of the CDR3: TGTGCCAGCAGCCAAGTGTCCTTTGGAAACACCATATATTTT. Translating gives CASSQVSFGNTIYF.

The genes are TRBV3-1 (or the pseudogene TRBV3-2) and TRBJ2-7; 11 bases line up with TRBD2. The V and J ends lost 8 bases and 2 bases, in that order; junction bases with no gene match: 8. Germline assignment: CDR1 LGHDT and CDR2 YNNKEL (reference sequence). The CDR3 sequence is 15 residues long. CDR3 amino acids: CASGFSGRAPYEQYF. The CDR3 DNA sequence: TGTGCCAGCGGGTTTAGCGGGAGGGCCCCCTACGAGCAGTACTTC.

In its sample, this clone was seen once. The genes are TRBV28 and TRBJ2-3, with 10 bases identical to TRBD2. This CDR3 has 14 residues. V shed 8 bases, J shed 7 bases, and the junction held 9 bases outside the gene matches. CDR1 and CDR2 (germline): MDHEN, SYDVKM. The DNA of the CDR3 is TGTGCCAGCCTTCTAGCGGGAGATTTAAATACGCAGTATTTT. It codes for CASLLAGDLNTQYF. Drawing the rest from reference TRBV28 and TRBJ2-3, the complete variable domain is DVKVTQSSRYLVKRTGEKVFLECVQDMDHENMFWYRQDPGLGLRLIYFSYDVKMKEKGDIPEGYSVSREKKERFSLILESASTNQTSMYLCASLLAGDLNTQYFGPGTRLTVL.

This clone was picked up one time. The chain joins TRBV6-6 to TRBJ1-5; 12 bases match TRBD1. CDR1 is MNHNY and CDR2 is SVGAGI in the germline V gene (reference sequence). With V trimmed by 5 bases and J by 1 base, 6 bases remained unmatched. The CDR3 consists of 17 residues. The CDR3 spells CASSPRDRGHSNQPQHF. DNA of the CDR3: TGTGCCAGCAGTCCCCGGGACAGGGGGCACAGCAATCAGCCCCAGCATTTT.

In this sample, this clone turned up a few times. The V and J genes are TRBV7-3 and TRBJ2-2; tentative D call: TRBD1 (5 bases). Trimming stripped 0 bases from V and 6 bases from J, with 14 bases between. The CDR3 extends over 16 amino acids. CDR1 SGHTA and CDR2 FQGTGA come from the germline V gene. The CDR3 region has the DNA TGTGCCAGCAGCTTAACGGGTCAGGGAAGGGCCGGGGAGCTGTTTTTT. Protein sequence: CASSLTGQGRAGELFF.